The text below deals with one T cell receptor (beta chain). Which cohort a participant joined came from the clinical history participants gave. In the source study's methods: Researchers report that nucleated cell counts were estimated from reference gene primer amplification. Only in-frame clones appear in the TCRdb table, and some are missing; sequencing was by immunoSEQ multiplex PCR. V and J calls and clone size are copied from that table; D and trimming were computed from the DNA. The repertoire has 190,000 or so clones, 87% of them found once; the top ten carry 9% to 12%. This specimen comes from a study of blood T cell repertoires in COVID-19. Study-wide context: The origin of the acute and convalescent COVID-19 samples was the United States, Italy and Spain. PBMCs, B-cell-depleted T cells, or T cells were the source of the cDNA or gDNA that made up the material.

This CDR3 is 16 amino acids long. J lost 4 bases, V lost 0 bases, and 5 bases had no gene match. Germline values: CDR1 LGHNA, CDR2 YNFKEQ. This clonotype was obtained from a man aged 18 to 30 with acute COVID-19. V usage is TRBV4-2 and J usage is TRBJ1-5, with 8 nucleotides matching TRBD1. Sample: PBMCs or T cells enriched from blood (not recorded which). The CDR3 bases are TGTGCCAGCAGCCAAGAAGGGGGACAGGCTAATCAGCCCCAGCATTTT. Amino acid sequence: CASSQEGGQANQPQHF.